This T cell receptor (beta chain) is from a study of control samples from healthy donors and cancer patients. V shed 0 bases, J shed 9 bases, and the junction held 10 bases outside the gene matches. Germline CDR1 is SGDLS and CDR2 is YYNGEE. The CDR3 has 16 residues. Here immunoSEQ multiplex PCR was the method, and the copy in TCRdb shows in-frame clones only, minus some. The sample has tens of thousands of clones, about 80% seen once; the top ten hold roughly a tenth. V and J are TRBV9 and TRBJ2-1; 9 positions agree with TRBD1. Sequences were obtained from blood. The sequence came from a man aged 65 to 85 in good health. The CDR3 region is CASSVAPQGAKVEQFF. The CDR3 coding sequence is TGTGCCAGCAGCGTAGCCCCACAGGGGGCGAAAGTTGAGCAGTTCTTC.